This TCR beta chain was captured in a study of blood T cell repertoires in COVID-19. Profiling relied on immunoSEQ multiplex PCR, and the TCRdb table lists in-frame clones only, not all of them. The sample has about 250,000 clones, around four fifths seen once. The CDR3 loop spans 15 amino acids. J gave up 4 bases and V 3 bases, and 8 bases lay outside the gene matches. CDR1 SGHDN and CDR2 FVKESK come from the germline V gene. This TCR was sampled from a woman aged 60 to 75 with active or convalescent COVID-19. The V and J genes are TRBV14 and TRBJ1-1; 7 nucleotides match TRBD1. Sequencing input: peripheral blood. CDR3 nucleotide sequence: TGTGCCAGCAGCCAGTTGACAGGGAGTATCACTGAAGCTTTCTTT. This codes for CASSQLTGSITEAFF.